These 8 T cell receptor beta chains originate from one sample sequenced in a study of blood T cell repertoires in COVID-19 (dated by TCRdb to between 2020 and 2021). To prepare the library, the immunoSEQ multiplex PCR assay was applied. This immuneACCESS table, as held by TCRdb, lists in-frame sequences with V and J called but not all clones. Of the missing ones, under half trace to an unresolved V gene in checked studies; the others have no known cause. Recorded for this sample are hundreds of thousands of clones; over 70% of them occurred a single time. The ten top clones hold roughly 1.6% of the sample. Sequencing was done on a sample of peripheral blood. The receptors stem from a woman aged 40 to 50 who had recovered from COVID-19.

This clone occurred once. This chain joins TRBV2 and TRBJ1-2, with a weak D call TRBD1 (5 bases). Germline CDR1 SNHLY, CDR2 FYNNEI. The germline V and J ends were trimmed by 8 bases and 4 bases, with 20 bases remaining between them. CDR3 size: 15 residues. CDR3 region: CASRPTGGNGYGYTF. The CDR3, as DNA: TGTGCCAGCCGTCCCACCGGGGGAAACGGCTATGGCTACACCTTC.

The rearrangement joins TRBV2 to TRBJ1-1; D not resolved. Germline CDR1 reads SNHLY; CDR2 reads FYNNEI. Trimming pared 4 bases from V and 0 bases from J, leaving 6 bases between. CDR3 length equals 13 residues. DNA of the CDR3: TGTGCCAGCAGTGTCCGGGTGAACACTGAAGCTTTCTTT. Translation: CASSVRVNTEAFF.

The chain carries TRBV6-5 and TRBJ1-1; TRBD1 agrees at 7 bases. The J segment lost 10 bases and the V segment lost 0 bases, leaving 5 bases of the junction unmatched. The CDR3 is 13 amino acids. Germline CDR1 MNHEY, CDR2 SVGAGI. As DNA, the CDR3 is TGTGCCAGCAGTTACTCGACGAGGGGGCGAGCTTTCTTT. It codes for CASSYSTRGRAFF.

This rearrangement joins TRBV6-5 to TRBJ1-2; D is undetermined. CDR3 length: 14 residues. Germline V CDR1 and CDR2: MNHEY, SVGAGI. The V end was cut by 8 bases, the J end by 4 bases, with 17 bases between. DNA of the CDR3: TGTGCCAGCTCCTTATATGCAGGCCCCTATGGCTACACCTTC. This codes for CASSLYAGPYGYTF.

The V and J genes are TRBV6-5 and TRBJ2-1; D might be TRBD2 (6 bases). CDR3 size: 16 residues. The germline V gene encodes CDR1 MNHEY and CDR2 SVGAGI. Trimming shortened V by 0 bases and J by 8 bases, and 17 bases separated the two germline ends. In DNA, the CDR3 is TGTGCCAGCAGTTACTCCCCCGGGGCAGGGAGGCATGAGCAGTTCTTC. Its protein is CASSYSPGAGRHEQFF.

The chain joins TRBV6-2 or TRBV6-3 to TRBJ2-1; 9 bases fit TRBD1. CDR1 is MNHEY and CDR2 is SVGEGT in the germline V gene. The CDR3 consists of 17 residues. The V segment lost 0 bases and the J segment 3 bases; nucleotides outside the gene matches: 6. This CDR3 reads CASSYSSGTGIYNEQFF. As DNA, the CDR3 is TGTGCCAGCAGTTACTCGAGCGGGACAGGGATCTACAATGAGCAGTTCTTC.

A single count supports this clone. The V and J genes are TRBV6-6 and TRBJ1-3; 9 positions match TRBD1. This CDR3 comprises 15 residues. With 6 bases clipped from V and 3 bases from J, the junction kept 6 bases outside the gene matches. CDR1 and CDR2 from the germline V gene are MNHNY and SVGAGI (reference sequence). CDR3 sequence (DNA): TGTGCCAGCAGCAACAGGGGGCTTGGTGGAAACACCATATATTTT. Its protein product is CASSNRGLGGNTIYF.

About this clone: Other nucleotide sequences from this sample produce the same CDR3. The chain couples TRBV6-5 to TRBJ1-1, with unresolved D. Germline CDR1 reads MNHEY; CDR2 reads SVGAGI. Deletions cut 0 bases from V and 1 base from J, with 9 bases between. The CDR3 runs 15 residues. This chain's CDR3 is CASSYSTRRNTEAFF. The DNA for the CDR3 is TGTGCCAGCAGTTACTCGACTAGACGGAACACTGAAGCTTTCTTT.